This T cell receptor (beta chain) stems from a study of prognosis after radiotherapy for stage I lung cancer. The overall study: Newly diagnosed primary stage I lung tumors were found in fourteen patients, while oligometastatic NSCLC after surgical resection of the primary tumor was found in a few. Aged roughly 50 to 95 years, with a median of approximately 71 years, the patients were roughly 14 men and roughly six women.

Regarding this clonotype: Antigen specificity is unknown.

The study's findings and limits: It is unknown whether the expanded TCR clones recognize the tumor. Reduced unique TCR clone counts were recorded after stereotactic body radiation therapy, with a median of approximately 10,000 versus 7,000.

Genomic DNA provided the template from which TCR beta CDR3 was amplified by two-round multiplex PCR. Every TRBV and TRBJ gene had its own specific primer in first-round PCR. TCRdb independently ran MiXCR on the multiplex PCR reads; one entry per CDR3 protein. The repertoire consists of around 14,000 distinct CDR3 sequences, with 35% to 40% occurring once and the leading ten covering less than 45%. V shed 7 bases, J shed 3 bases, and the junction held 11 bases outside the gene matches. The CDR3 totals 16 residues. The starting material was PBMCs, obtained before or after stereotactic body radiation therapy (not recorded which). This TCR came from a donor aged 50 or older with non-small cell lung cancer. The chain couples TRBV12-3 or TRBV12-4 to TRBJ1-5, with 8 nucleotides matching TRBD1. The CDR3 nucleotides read TGTGCCAGCATTCCCCATGGGACAGGTACCAATCAGCCCCAGCATTTT. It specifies CASIPHGTGTNQPQHF.